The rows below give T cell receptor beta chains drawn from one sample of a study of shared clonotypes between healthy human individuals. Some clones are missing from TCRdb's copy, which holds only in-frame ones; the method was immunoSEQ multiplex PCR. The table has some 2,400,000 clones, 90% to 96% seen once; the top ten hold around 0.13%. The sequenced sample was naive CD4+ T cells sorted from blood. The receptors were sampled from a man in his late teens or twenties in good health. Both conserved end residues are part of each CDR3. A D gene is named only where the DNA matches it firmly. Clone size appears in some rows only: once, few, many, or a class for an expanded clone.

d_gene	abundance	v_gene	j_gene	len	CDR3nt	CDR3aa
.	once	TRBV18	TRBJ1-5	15	TGTGCCAGCTCACCGAGTTCTGGGAACAATCAGCCCCAGCATTTT	CASSPSSGNNQPQHF
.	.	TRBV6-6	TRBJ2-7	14	TGTGCCAGCACGGTCAGGGGCCCAATATACGAGCAGTACTTC	CASTVRGPIYEQYF
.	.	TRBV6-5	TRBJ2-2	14	TGTGCCAGCCTAGGGGCGCCCAACACCGGGGAGCTGTTTTTT	CASLGAPNTGELFF
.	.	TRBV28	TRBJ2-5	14	TGTGCCAGCAGCCCCCCGGGGACGGGCACCCGGGTGTACTTC	CASSPPGTGTRVYF
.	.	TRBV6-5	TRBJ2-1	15	TGTGCCAGCAGTTCCGGTGGGGCCGACGATGGTGAGCAGTTCTTC	CASSSGGADDGEQFF
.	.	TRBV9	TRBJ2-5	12	TGTGCCAGCAGCTCACGGGGGGAGACCCAGTACTTC	CASSSRGETQYF
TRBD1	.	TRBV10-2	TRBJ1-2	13	TGCGCCAGTAGTCCGGGACAGGGCTATGGCTACACCTTC	CASSPGQGYGYTF
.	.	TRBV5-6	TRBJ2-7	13	TGTGCCAGCAGCGCGGGACTCTCCTACGAGCAGTACTTC	CASSAGLSYEQYF
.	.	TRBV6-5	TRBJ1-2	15	TGTGCCAGCAGCCGCGGACAACCAGCTAACTATGGCTACACCTTC	CASSRGQPANYGYTF
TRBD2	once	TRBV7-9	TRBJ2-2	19	TGTGCCAGCAGCACCGGACTAGCGGGAGGAGGGCCGAAGGACGGGGAGCTGTTTTTT	CASSTGLAGGGPKDGELFF
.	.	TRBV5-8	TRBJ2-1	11	TGTGCCAGCAGCTCATACAATGAGCAGTTCTTC	CASSSYNEQFF
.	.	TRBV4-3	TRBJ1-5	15	TGCGCCAGCAGCCAAGAAAAAAGCAGCTATCAGCCCCAGCATTTT	CASSQEKSSYQPQHF
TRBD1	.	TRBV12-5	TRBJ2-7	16	TGTGCTAGTGGTTTGCCCAGGACAGGGGTCCCCTACGAGCAGTACTTC	CASGLPRTGVPYEQYF
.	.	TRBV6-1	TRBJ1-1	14	TGTGCCAGCAGTGAAGCCACGATGAACACTGAAGCTTTCTTT	CASSEATMNTEAFF
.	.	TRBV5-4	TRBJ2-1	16	TGTGCCAGCACCACCCCGAGGGGGGAGGCTGGCAATGAGCAGTTCTTC	CASTTPRGEAGNEQFF
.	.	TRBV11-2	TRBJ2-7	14	TGTGCCAGCAGCAGAGGAGTGGGGCCTCTCGAGCAGTACTTC	CASSRGVGPLEQYF
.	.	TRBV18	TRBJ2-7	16	TGTGCCAGCTCACCACCGGGGGCTAGCGGTACTTACGAGCAGTACTTC	CASSPPGASGTYEQYF
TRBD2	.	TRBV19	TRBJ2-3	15	TGTGCCAGTAATAGCGGGGGGGCTTGGGCAGATACGCAGTATTTT	CASNSGGAWADTQYF
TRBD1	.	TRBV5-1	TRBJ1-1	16	TGCGCCAGCAGCTCTAGGACAGGGGGGGAGAACACTGAAGCTTTCTTT	CASSSRTGGENTEAFF
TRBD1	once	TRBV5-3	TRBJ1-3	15	TGTGCCAGAAGCTTGGAAGGGGGCGCGAGAAACACCATATATTTT	CARSLEGGARNTIYF
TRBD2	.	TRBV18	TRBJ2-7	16	TGTGCCAGCTCCCTGGGGACTAGCGGACGGTCCTACGAGCAGTACTTC	CASSLGTSGRSYEQYF
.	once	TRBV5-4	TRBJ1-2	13	TGTGCCAGCGGGGACCAGGGTCTGAATGGCTACACCTTC	CASGDQGLNGYTF
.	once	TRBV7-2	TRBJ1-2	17	TGTGCCAGCAGCTTAGATGGGGGCCCTAGGTTAGACTATGGCTACACCTTC	CASSLDGGPRLDYGYTF
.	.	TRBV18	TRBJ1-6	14	TGTGCCAGCTCACCGGCAGGGATTAATTCACCCCTCCACTTT	CASSPAGINSPLHF
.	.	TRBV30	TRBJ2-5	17	TGTGCCTGGAGTGTACGGGCAGGGGTCACAATACAAGAGACCCAGTACTTC	CAWSVRAGVTIQETQYF
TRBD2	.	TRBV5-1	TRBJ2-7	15	TGCGCCAGCAGCTCATCTAGCGGGAGGGCCTACGAGCAGTACTTC	CASSSSSGRAYEQYF
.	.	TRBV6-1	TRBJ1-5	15	TGTGCCAGCAGTGAGACGGTTTATAGCAATCAGCCCCAGCATTTT	CASSETVYSNQPQHF
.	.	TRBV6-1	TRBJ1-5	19	TGTGCCAGCAGTGAAAAGGGGGGACTGAGGATCTTGAGCAATCAGCCCCAGCATTTT	CASSEKGGLRILSNQPQHF
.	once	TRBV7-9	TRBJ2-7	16	TGTGCCAGCAGCTTAGCAGGTAGGGGCCTTACCTACGAGCAGTACTTC	CASSLAGRGLTYEQYF
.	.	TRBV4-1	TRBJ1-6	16	TGCGCCAGCAGCCAAGAGATTGGGGGGCGGAAGTCACCCCTCCACTTT	CASSQEIGGRKSPLHF
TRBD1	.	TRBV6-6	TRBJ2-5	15	TGTGCCAGCAGCTTCCGGGACAGGGGCCAAGAGACCCAGTACTTC	CASSFRDRGQETQYF
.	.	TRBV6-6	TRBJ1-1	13	TGTGCCAGCAGATACGAGACCGGGTCCAAAGCTTTCTTT	CASRYETGSKAFF
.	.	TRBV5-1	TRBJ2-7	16	TGCGCCAGCACCCGGACGGGGGGCGATCGCTCCTACGAGCAGTACTTC	CASTRTGGDRSYEQYF
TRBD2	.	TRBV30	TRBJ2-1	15	TGTGCCTGGAGTACCGGGACTAGCGGGATGGATGAGCAGTTCTTC	CAWSTGTSGMDEQFF
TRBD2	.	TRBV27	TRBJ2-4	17	TGTGCCAGCAGTCCAGCCACAGCGGGGGTCGCCAAAAACATTCAGTACTTC	CASSPATAGVAKNIQYF
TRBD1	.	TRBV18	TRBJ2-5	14	TGTGCCAGCTCCCTTGGGACAGTCCAAGAGACCCAGTACTTC	CASSLGTVQETQYF
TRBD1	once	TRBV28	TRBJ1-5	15	TGTGCCAGCAGTTCCGGGCAGGGGGAAGGACAGCCCCAGCATTTT	CASSSGQGEGQPQHF
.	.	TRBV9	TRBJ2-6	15	TGTGCCAGCAGCGCCGGGACCTCTGGGGCCAACGTCCTGACTTTC	CASSAGTSGANVLTF